A single sample is the source of the 8 T cell receptor beta chains below, sequenced in a study of blood T cells in healthy people across ages. A J-beta primer mix and a sample-barcoded 5' primer were used in a second PCR of roughly 6 to 11 cycles. Using its own MiXCR run on the 5' RACE reads, TCRdb lists one record per CDR3 protein. The sample gives about 930,000 distinct CDR3 sequences, under 35% of which show up once; 9.5% to 13% is in the top ten. The same specimen was also included in a second study, on T cells of mothers and their children.

Material: blood. The receptor set was obtained from a woman aged 40 to 49 in good health.

The CDR3 bases are TGTGCCAGCAGACCCGGTATTGAAGCTTTCTTT. Its protein product is CASRPGIEAFF. The rearrangement links TRBV7-2 to TRBJ1-1; D remains ambiguous. The CDR3 loop spans 11 amino acids. Germline V gene data show CDR1 as SGHTA and CDR2 as FQGNSA. Trimming pared 6 bases from V and 7 bases from J, leaving 9 bases between.

The chain uses TRBV7-2 and TRBJ1-5, with 8 nucleotides matching TRBD1. Germline CDR1 and CDR2: SGHTA and FQGNSA. With 4 bases clipped from V and 10 bases from J, the junction kept 12 bases outside the gene matches. This CDR3 has 15 amino acids. The CDR3 bases are TGTGCCAGCAGCTCGTTCCCCGGGACAGGCGCCCCCCAGCATTTT. This encodes CASSSFPGTGAPQHF. Variable domain in full (rest from reference TRBV7-2 and TRBJ1-5): GAGVSQSPSNKVTEKGKDVELRCDPISGHTALYWYRQSLGQGLEFLIYFQGNSAPDKSGLPSDRFSAERTGGSVSTLTIQRTQQEDSAVYLCASSSFPGTGAPQHFGDGTRLSIL.

This sequence joins TRBV7-2 and TRBJ2-3; 9 bases agree with TRBD2. The CDR3 contains 18 residues. CDR1 and CDR2 (germline): SGHTA, FQGNSA. Trimming removed 4 bases from V and 2 bases from J; junction bases left unmatched: 13. CDR3 sequence (DNA): TGTGCCAGCAGCTCCCCTTTAATAGCGGGGGAACACACAGATACGCAGTATTTT. It yields the protein CASSSPLIAGEHTDTQYF.

The V call is TRBV4-2, the J call TRBJ1-1; D unclear. Deletions cut 0 bases from V and 5 bases from J, with 13 bases between. The CDR3 is 15 amino acids. The germline CDR1 and CDR2 sequences are LGHNA and YNFKEQ. This CDR3 reads CASSQEEGSPTEAFF. Here the CDR3 DNA reads TGTGCCAGCAGCCAAGAGGAAGGGAGCCCGACTGAAGCTTTCTTT.

The chain has TRBV6-2 or TRBV6-3 and TRBJ2-3; possible D gene TRBD2, 5 bases. Germline CDR1 MNHEY, CDR2 SVGEGT. The CDR3 loop spans 16 amino acids. Trimming removed 2 bases from V and 6 bases from J, with 18 bases in between. The CDR3 protein is CASSYGRTPRLDTQYF. The CDR3 DNA reads TGTGCCAGCAGTTACGGTAGGACTCCCAGGTTGGATACGCAGTATTTT.

Details on this clonotype: A much larger clone lies one base from this, so it may be a read error. This rearrangement joins TRBV15 to TRBJ2-6, with a possible D match to TRBD1 (6 bases). The CDR3 runs 17 residues. Germline V gene data show CDR1 as LNHNV and CDR2 as YYDKDF (reference sequence). Trimming took off 3 bases at V and 4 bases at J, with 16 bases between the two ends. CDR3 amino acids: CATSRVQGAYGANVLTF. In DNA, the CDR3 is TGTGCCACCAGCAGGGTACAGGGAGCATACGGGGCCAACGTCCTGACTTTC.

This clonotype was counted many times. This chain connects TRBV7-3 to TRBJ2-6, with D tentatively TRBD2 (5 bases). The germline V gene has CDR1 SGHTA and CDR2 FQGTGA. The CDR3 covers 14 residues. Deletions cut 5 bases from V and 6 bases from J, with 11 bases between. The CDR3 bases are TGTGCCAGCAGCGCCGGAGGCCCGGCCAACGTCCTGACTTTC. Its translation is CASSAGGPANVLTF.

The chain employs TRBV14 and TRBJ2-5; a weak D match, TRBD1 (5 bases). This CDR3 is built from 15 residues. Trimming took off 1 base at V and 7 bases at J, with 16 bases between the two ends. Germline CDR1 reads SGHDN; CDR2 reads FVKESK. CDR3 nucleotides: TGTGCCAGCAGCCAAGTAGGGGCCCCCAGGAGGACCCAGTACTTC. Its translation is CASSQVGAPRRTQYF.